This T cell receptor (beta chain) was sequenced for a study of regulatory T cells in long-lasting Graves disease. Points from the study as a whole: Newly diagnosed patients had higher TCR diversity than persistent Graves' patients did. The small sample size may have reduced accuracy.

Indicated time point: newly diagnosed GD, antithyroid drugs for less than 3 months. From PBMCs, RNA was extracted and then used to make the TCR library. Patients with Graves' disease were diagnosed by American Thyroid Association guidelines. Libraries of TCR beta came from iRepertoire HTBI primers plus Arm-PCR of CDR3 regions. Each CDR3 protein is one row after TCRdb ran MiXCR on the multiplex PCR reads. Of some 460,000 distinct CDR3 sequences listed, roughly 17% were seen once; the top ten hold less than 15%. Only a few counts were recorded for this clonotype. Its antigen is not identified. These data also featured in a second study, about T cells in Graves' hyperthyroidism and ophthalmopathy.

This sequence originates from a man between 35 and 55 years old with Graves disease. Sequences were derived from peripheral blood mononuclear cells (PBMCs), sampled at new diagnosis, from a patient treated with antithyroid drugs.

The CDR3 sequence: CASSSRGWDEKLFF. CDR3 coding DNA: TGTGCCAGCAGCTCAAGGGGGTGGGATGAAAAACTGTTTTTT. V and J are TRBV28 and TRBJ1-4; a weak D match, TRBD1 (6 bases). The CDR3 covers 14 residues. V was cut by 6 bases and J by 6 bases, with 14 bases left in between. The germline gives CDR1 MDHEN, CDR2 SYDVKM.